This TCR beta chain stems from a study of T cell responses to AZD1222 COVID-19 vaccine. In the case of this clone: What it binds is unknown.

Trimming stripped 4 bases from V and 5 bases from J, with 14 bases between. Germline V gene data show CDR1 as SGHDN and CDR2 as FVKESK. This CDR3 contains 14 residues. Investigators merged groups given second doses at roughly 4 or roughly 12 weeks. Study results and limitations: Researchers took repertoire samples only after the peak T cell response had come. Mapped onto spike, vaccine-associated CD4 TCRs spanned it and were dominant at 160-218 and 743-854.

The data were produced by immunoSEQ multiplex PCR, yet TCRdb's version contains in-frame clones alone and is incomplete. The repertoire has some 74,000 clones, 70% to 90% of them found once; the top ten carry 1% to 1.5%. The clonotype comes from an adult who received the AZD1222 COVID-19 vaccine. The rearrangement joins TRBV14 to TRBJ1-2; D is possibly TRBD1 (5 bases). The sample consisted of peripheral blood, taken 28 days after the second AZD1222 dose. CDR3 in amino acids: CASSPLGPSYGYTF. The CDR3 coding sequence is TGTGCCAGCAGCCCTTTGGGACCTTCTTATGGCTACACCTTC.